Below, 2 T cell receptor beta chains from the same sample are listed, as sequenced in a study of cytomegalovirus exposure and HLA in healthy donors. Both 60 Vbeta primers and 13 Jbeta primers went into the PCR. Only in-frame clones appear in the TCRdb table, and some are missing; sequencing was by immunoSEQ multiplex PCR. The sample has around 63,000 clones; approximately 80% are singletons. Source material: PBMCs. These receptor sequences come from a woman in her thirties in good health and CMV-seronegative.

The CDR3 is CASSERHRSGNTIYF. The CDR3 DNA reads as TGTGCCAGCAGTGAAAGACACCGCTCTGGAAACACCATATATTTT. The rearrangement links TRBV2 to TRBJ1-3, with D hard to call. CDR1 is SNHLY, CDR2 FYNNEI, per germline. The V end lost 2 bases, the J end lost 0 bases, and 8 bases lay between the germline ends. The CDR3 consists of 15 residues.

This clone was recorded once. The rearrangement joins TRBV27 to TRBJ1-1; TRBD1 matches at 8 bases. V was pared by 6 bases and J by 1 base, with 7 bases of the junction left unmatched. CDR1 MNHEY and CDR2 SMNVEV come from the germline V gene (reference sequence). This CDR3 has 15 amino acids. The CDR3 protein is CASSSWTGKNTEAFF. The CDR3 nucleotides read TGTGCCAGCAGCTCATGGACAGGGAAGAACACTGAAGCTTTCTTT.